The rows below give T cell receptor beta chains drawn from one sample of a study of cytomegalovirus exposure and HLA in healthy donors. TCRdb's table, derived via immunoSEQ multiplex PCR, lists solely in-frame clones and lacks some. The sample holds roughly 150,000 clones, roughly 90% seen once. The specimen was PBMCs. These receptors all come from a woman aged 25 to 39 in good health and CMV-seronegative. Each CDR3 is given with its conserved first and last residue. A D gene is named only where the DNA matches it firmly. For some rows the clone size is stated as once, few or many, or as a class when expanded; others skip it.

>TRBD1|TRBJ1-2|TRBV19|NA
TGTGCCAGTAGTATTGTGCCAGGGGGAAACTATGGCTACACCTTC
CASSIVPGGNYGYTF
>NA|TRBJ1-1|TRBV30|few
TGTGCCTGGGGGGGCAGGATGAACACTGAAGCTTTCTTT
CAWGGRMNTEAFF
>TRBD1|TRBJ2-2|TRBV6-1|NA
TGTGCCAGCAGTGCACAGGGGGCCTCCAACACCGGGGAGCTGTTTTTT
CASSAQGASNTGELFF
>NA|TRBJ2-5|TRBV7-9|NA
TGTGCCAGCAGTAAGGTCAGCCTCCAAGAGACCCAGTACTTC
CASSKVSLQETQYF
>NA|TRBJ2-5|TRBV27|NA
TGTGCCAGCAGTACCACGGACAGCCCCCAAGAGACCCAGTACTTC
CASSTTDSPQETQYF
>NA|TRBJ2-4|TRBV9|NA
TGTGCCAGCAAAGCGGAAGCCAAAAACATTCAGTACTTC
CASKAEAKNIQYF
>TRBD1|TRBJ2-4|TRBV9|NA
TGTGCCAGCAGCGAGAGCGGGACAGGGGGCAAAAACATTCAGTACTTC
CASSESGTGGKNIQYF
>NA|TRBJ1-1|TRBV4-1|few
TGCGCCAGCAGCCAAGGTCGGGCAGGGAAGAACACTGAAGCTTTCTTT
CASSQGRAGKNTEAFF
>TRBD1|TRBJ1-2|TRBV27|NA
TGTGCCAGCAGTTTAAGACAGGGCTATGGCTACACCTTC
CASSLRQGYGYTF
>NA|TRBJ1-3|TRBV19|NA
TGTGCCAGTAGCCAAGACAGAATCTCAGGAAACACCATATATTTT
CASSQDRISGNTIYF
>NA|TRBJ1-3|TRBV11-1|NA
TGTGCCAGCAGCTTGACCGGGTCTGGAAACACCATATATTTT
CASSLTGSGNTIYF
>TRBD1|TRBJ2-7|TRBV19|NA
TGTGCCAGTAGTTTCACCCGGACAGGAGGCGAGCAGTACTTC
CASSFTRTGGEQYF
>TRBD1|TRBJ2-7|TRBV6-5|NA
TGTGCCAGCAGTTCTCACTCCACAGGGGTCGAGCAGTACTTC
CASSSHSTGVEQYF
>NA|TRBJ2-3|TRBV7-3|NA
TGTGCCAGCAGCTTAATTGGTAGCACAGATACGCAGTATTTT
CASSLIGSTDTQYF
>TRBD1|TRBJ1-1|TRBV28|NA
TGTGCCAGCAGCCCAACCGGGACAGGGCGCACTGAAGCTTTCTTT
CASSPTGTGRTEAFF
>NA|TRBJ2-7|TRBV14|NA
TGTGCCAGCAGCCAATTTAACAGCTACGAGCAGTACTTC
CASSQFNSYEQYF
>NA|TRBJ1-2|TRBV20-1|NA
TGCAGTGCTAGAGACAACTCTGGCTACACCTTC
CSARDNSGYTF
>NA|TRBJ2-7|TRBV28|NA
TGTGCGGCTAGGGGGGCTCGCGAGCAGTACTTC
CAARGAREQYF
>NA|TRBJ2-7|TRBV10-3|NA
TGTGCCATCAGTGAGTCCGGGGCCACCTACGAGCAGTACTTC
CAISESGATYEQYF
>NA|TRBJ1-2|TRBV5-1|NA
TGCGCCAGCAGCTTGGGGCCCGAGCGGAGTGGCTACACCTTC
CASSLGPERSGYTF
>NA|TRBJ2-7|TRBV5-1|NA
TGCGCCAGCAGCTTCCAATTTCCGACCGAAAACCCCTACGAGCAGTACTTC
CASSFQFPTENPYEQYF
>NA|TRBJ2-1|TRBV6-4|few
TGTGCCAGCAGGGACAGGGAGGGGAATGAGCAGTTCTTC
CASRDREGNEQFF
>NA|TRBJ1-3|TRBV5-1|once
TGCGCCAGCAGCTTGGGCTACAGAGCCTCTGGAAACACCATATATTTT
CASSLGYRASGNTIYF
>TRBD2|TRBJ2-7|TRBV5-4|NA
TGTGCCAGCAGCCCCAAAGCGGGAGGCTGGCACGAGCAGTACTTC
CASSPKAGGWHEQYF
>NA|TRBJ1-2|TRBV29-1|NA
TGCAGCGTTGAGGAGGGGGGAGGGTATGGCTACACCTTC
CSVEEGGGYGYTF
>NA|TRBJ1-4|TRBV9|NA
TGTGCCAGCAGCGTAGGTGGCAGGGAGAATGAAAAACTGTTTTTT
CASSVGGRENEKLFF
>NA|TRBJ2-7|TRBV5-1|NA
TGCGCCAGCAGCTTGGGGGCAGGGGCTGCCTACGAGCAGTACTTC
CASSLGAGAAYEQYF
>NA|TRBJ2-2|TRBV27|NA
TGTGCCAGCAGTCATAGACAGACCACCGGGGAGCTGTTTTTT
CASSHRQTTGELFF
>TRBD1|TRBJ2-7|TRBV6-6|NA
TGTGCCAGCAGTTACCCGCTAATGGACAGGATTAATTTC
CASSYPLMDRINF
>NA|TRBJ1-1|TRBV27|NA
TGTGCCAGCGGTCCCCACCAATTTGTCTTAGCTTTCTTT
CASGPHQFVLAFF
>NA|TRBJ1-5|TRBV15|NA
TGTGCCACCAGCAGAGGCAGGGGAGTTGATCAGCCCCAGCATTTT
CATSRGRGVDQPQHF
>TRBD1|TRBJ2-7|TRBV11-2|NA
TGTGCCAGCAGCCCAACAACCGGGACAGGGGACCCTAGGGAGCAGTACTTC
CASSPTTGTGDPREQYF
>TRBD1|TRBJ1-3|TRBV5-4|NA
TGTGCCAGCAGCTCCCGGACAGGGGGCGTAAACACCATATATTTT
CASSSRTGGVNTIYF
>NA|TRBJ1-1|TRBV5-1|NA
TGCGCCAGCAGCTTGTTTTTAGGGCCGAACACTGAAGCTTTCTTT
CASSLFLGPNTEAFF
>NA|TRBJ2-7|TRBV18|NA
TGTGCCAGCTCACCACCAGGACATTCCTACGAGCAGTACTTC
CASSPPGHSYEQYF
>NA|TRBJ2-5|TRBV29-1|NA
TGCAGCGGCGGTAAAGAGACCCAGTACTTC
CSGGKETQYF
>TRBD1|TRBJ2-5|TRBV11-1|NA
TGTGCCAGCAGCCCTCGGACAGGGGCCACGGCTGGGACCCAGTACTTC
CASSPRTGATAGTQYF
>NA|TRBJ1-4|TRBV27|NA
TGTGCCAGCAGTTCGCCATATAATGAAAAACTGTTTTTT
CASSSPYNEKLFF
>TRBD1|TRBJ1-5|TRBV30|NA
TGTGCCTGGAGTGTACGGGACAGGGATAGGGATCAGCCCCAGCATTTT
CAWSVRDRDRDQPQHF
>NA|TRBJ1-1|TRBV7-8|NA
TGTGCCAGCAGCCCGAATCAAATTGGCGGGGCGGAAGCTTTCTTT
CASSPNQIGGAEAFF
>NA|TRBJ2-1|TRBV2|NA
TGTGCCTGCGGTCGGGCAACTAACTACAATGAGCAGTTCTTC
CACGRATNYNEQFF